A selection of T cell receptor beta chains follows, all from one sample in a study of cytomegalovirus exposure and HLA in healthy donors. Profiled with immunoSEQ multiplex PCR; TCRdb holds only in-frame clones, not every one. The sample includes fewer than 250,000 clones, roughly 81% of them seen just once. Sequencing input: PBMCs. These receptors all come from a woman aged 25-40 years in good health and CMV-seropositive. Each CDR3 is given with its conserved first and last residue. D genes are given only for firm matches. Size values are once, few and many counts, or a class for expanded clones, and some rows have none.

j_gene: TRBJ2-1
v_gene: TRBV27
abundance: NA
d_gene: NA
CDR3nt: TGTGCCAGCAGTTTATCAGCGAGCTCCTACAATGAGCAGTTCTTC
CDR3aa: CASSLSASSYNEQFF

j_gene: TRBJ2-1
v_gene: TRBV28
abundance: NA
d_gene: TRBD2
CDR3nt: TGTGCCAGCACTAGCGGGAGGCCCAATGAGCAGTTCTTC
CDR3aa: CASTSGRPNEQFF

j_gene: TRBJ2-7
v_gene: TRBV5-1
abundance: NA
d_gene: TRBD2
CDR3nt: TGCGCCAGCAGCGTAGCGGGAGGTTACGAGCAGTACTTC
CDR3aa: CASSVAGGYEQYF

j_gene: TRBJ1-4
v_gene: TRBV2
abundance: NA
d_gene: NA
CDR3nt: TGTGCCAGCAGTGAAGCTTCCGATGAAAAACTGTTTTTT
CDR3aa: CASSEASDEKLFF

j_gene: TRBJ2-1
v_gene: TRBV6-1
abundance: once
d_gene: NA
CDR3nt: TGTGCCAGCAGTACCGACCCCCCGGGGAATGAGCAGTTCTTC
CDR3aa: CASSTDPPGNEQFF

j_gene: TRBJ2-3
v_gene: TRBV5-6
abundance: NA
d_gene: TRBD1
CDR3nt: TGTGCCAGCAGCTCCGGGACAGGGTTCACAGATACGCAGTATTTT
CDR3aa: CASSSGTGFTDTQYF

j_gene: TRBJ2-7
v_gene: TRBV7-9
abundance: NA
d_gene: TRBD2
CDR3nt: TGTGCCAGTGGACTAGCGGGAAGCTCCTACGAGCAGTACTTC
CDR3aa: CASGLAGSSYEQYF

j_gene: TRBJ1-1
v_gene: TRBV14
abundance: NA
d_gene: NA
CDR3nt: TGTGCCAGCAGCCAAGTGTTAGGGGGCACTGAAGCTTTCTTT
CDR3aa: CASSQVLGGTEAFF

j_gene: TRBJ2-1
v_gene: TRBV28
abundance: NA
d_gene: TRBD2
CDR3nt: TGTGCCAGCATCTCTAAAGCGGGGGAATACAATGAGCAGTTCTTC
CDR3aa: CASISKAGEYNEQFF

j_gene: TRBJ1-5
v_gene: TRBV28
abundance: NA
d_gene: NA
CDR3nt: TGTGCCAGCAGTGGGCAAGGCTATAGCAATCAGCCCCAGCATTTT
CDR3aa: CASSGQGYSNQPQHF

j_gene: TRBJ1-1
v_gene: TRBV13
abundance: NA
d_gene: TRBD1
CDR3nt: TGTGCCAGCAGCTTAGTAGGGGGCGCGAGGGGAAAGGGTGAAGCTTTCTTT
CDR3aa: CASSLVGGARGKGEAFF

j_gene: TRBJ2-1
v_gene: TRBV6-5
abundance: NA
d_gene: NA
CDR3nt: TGTGCCAGCAGTCCCCCAGGGGGGAACTACAATGAGCAGTTCTTC
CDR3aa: CASSPPGGNYNEQFF

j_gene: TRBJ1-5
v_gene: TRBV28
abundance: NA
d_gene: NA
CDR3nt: TGTGACCCCACTCTCATGAACCCTTATAGCAATCAGCCCCAGCATTTT
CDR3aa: CDPTLMNPYSNQPQHF

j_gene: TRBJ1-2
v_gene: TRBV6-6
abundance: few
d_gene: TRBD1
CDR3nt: TGTGCCAGCGTTCGGGGGACAGGGGACTATGGCTACACCTTC
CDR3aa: CASVRGTGDYGYTF

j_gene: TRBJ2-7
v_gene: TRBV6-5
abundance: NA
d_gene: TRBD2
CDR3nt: TGTGCCAGCAGTTGGACCGGGAGGGCCTCGTACGAGCAGTACTTC
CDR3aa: CASSWTGRASYEQYF

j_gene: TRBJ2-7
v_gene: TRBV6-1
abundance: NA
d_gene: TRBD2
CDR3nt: TGTGCCAGCAGTGAATTTATTTCTGGGACTAGCGCGACAGAGCAGTACTTC
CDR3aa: CASSEFISGTSATEQYF

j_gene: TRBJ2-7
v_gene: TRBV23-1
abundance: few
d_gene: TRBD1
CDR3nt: TGCGCCAGCAGTCAGAAACCGGGACAGCAAAATTACGAGCAGTACTTC
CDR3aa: CASSQKPGQQNYEQYF

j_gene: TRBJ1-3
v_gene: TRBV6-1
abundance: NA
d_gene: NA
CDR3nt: TGTGCCAGCTCCCGCCTATCGATTTCTGGAAACACCATATATTTT
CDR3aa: CASSRLSISGNTIYF

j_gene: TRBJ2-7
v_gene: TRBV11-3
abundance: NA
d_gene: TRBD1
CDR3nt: TGTGCCAGCAGCTTACGACAGGGCCCATCCTACGAGCAGTACTTC
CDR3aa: CASSLRQGPSYEQYF

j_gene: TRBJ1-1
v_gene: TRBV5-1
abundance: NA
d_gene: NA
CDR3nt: TGCGCCAGCAGCTCCGGACAGCCCGGGGCTGAAGCTTTCTTT
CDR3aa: CASSSGQPGAEAFF

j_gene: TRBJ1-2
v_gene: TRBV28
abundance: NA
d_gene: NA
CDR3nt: TGTGCCAGCAGTTTATCGTCAGGGCTGGGCTACACCTTC
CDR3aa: CASSLSSGLGYTF

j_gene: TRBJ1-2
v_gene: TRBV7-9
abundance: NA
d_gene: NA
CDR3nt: TGTTCCAGCAGTTACCCGCAGGGCCTAGCTAACTATGGCTACACCTTC
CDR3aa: CSSSYPQGLANYGYTF

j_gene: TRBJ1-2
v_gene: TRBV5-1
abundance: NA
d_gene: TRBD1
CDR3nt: TGCGCCAGCAGCCTAGACGGGACAGGGTCACGGGGCAACTATGGCTACACCTTC
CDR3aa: CASSLDGTGSRGNYGYTF

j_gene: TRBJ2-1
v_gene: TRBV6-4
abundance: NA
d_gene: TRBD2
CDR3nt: TGTGCCAGCAGTGAGGGTAGCGGGATTTACAATGAGCAGTTCTTC
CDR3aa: CASSEGSGIYNEQFF

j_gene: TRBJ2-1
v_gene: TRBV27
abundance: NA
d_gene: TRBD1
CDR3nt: TGTGCCAGCAGTTTTCGGGACAGGGGAAATGAGCAGTTCTTC
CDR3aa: CASSFRDRGNEQFF

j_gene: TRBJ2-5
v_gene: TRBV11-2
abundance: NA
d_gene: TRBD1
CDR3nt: TGTGCCAGCAGCGCACGGACAGGTGGTGAGACCCAGTACTTC
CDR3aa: CASSARTGGETQYF